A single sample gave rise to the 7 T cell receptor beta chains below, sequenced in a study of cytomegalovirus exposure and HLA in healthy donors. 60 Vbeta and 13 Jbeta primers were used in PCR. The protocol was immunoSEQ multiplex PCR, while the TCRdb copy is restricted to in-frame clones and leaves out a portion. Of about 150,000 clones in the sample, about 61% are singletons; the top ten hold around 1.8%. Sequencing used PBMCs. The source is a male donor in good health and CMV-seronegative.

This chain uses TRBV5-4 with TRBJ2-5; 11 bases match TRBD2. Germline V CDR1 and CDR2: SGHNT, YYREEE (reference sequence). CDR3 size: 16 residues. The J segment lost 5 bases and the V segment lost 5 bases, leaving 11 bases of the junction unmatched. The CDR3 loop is CASSYSIAGGPETQYF. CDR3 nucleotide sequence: TGTGCCAGCAGTTATTCCATAGCGGGGGGGCCGGAGACCCAGTACTTC.

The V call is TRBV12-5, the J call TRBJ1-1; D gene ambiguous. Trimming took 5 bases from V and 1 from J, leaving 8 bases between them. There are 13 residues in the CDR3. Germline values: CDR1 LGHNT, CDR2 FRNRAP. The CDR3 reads CASGNRENTEAFF. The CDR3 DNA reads TGTGCTAGTGGTAATAGAGAGAACACTGAAGCTTTCTTT.

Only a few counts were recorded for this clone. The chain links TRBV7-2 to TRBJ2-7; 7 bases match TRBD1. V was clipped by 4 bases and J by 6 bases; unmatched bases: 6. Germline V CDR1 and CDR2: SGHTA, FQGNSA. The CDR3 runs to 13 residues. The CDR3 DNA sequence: TGTGCCAGCAGCTACAACAGGGGCGGCGAGCAGTACTTC. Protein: CASSYNRGGEQYF.

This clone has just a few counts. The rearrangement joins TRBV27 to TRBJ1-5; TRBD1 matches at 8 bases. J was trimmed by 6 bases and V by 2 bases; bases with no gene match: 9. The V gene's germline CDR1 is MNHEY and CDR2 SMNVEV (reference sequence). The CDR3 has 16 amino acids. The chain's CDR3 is CASSLREDRAAQPQHF. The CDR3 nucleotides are TGTGCCAGCAGTTTAAGGGAGGACAGGGCGGCTCAGCCCCAGCATTTT.

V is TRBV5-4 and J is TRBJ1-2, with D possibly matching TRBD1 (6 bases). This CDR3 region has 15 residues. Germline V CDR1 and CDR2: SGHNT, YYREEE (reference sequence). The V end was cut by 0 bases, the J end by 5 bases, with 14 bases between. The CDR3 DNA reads TGTGCCAGCAGCTTGGCTGGGACAAAGGGATATGGCTACACCTTC. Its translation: CASSLAGTKGYGYTF. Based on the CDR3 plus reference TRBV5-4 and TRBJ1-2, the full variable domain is ETGVTQSPTHLIKTRGQQVTLRCSSQSGHNTVSWYQQALGQGPQFIFQYYREEENGRGNFPPRFSGLQFPNYSSELNVNALELDDSALYLCASSLAGTKGYGYTFGSGTRLTVV.

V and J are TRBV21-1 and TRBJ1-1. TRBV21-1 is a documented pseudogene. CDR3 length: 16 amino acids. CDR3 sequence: CASSNTSRCPHTEAFF. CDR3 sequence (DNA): TGTGCCAGCAGCAATACTTCCCGGTGCCCCCACACTGAAGCTTTCTTT.

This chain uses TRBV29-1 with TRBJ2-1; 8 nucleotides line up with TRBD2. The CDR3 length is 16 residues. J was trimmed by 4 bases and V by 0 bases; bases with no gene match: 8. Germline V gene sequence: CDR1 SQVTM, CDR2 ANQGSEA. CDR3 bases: TGCAGCGTTGAAGACGGACAGCGGGGGCAGTACAATGAGCAGTTCTTC. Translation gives CSVEDGQRGQYNEQFF.